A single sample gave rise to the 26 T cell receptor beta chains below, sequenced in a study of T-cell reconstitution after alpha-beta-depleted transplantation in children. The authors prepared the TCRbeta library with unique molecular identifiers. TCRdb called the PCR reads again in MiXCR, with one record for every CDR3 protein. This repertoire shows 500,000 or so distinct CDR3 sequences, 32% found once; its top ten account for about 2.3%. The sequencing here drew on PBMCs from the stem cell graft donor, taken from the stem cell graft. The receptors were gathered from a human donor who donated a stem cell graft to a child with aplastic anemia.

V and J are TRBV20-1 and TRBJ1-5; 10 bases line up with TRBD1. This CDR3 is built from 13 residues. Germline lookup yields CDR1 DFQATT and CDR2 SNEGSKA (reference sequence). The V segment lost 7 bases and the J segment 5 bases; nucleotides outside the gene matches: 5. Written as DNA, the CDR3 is TGCAGTGGGGCCGGGACAGGGGATCAGCCCCAGCATTTT. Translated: CSGAGTGDQPQHF.

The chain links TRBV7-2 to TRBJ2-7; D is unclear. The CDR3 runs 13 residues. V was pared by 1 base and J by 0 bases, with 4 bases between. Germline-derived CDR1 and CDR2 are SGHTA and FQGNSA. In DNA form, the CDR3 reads TGTGCCAGCAGCTTAGGGGACTCCTACGAGCAGTACTTC. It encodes CASSLGDSYEQYF.

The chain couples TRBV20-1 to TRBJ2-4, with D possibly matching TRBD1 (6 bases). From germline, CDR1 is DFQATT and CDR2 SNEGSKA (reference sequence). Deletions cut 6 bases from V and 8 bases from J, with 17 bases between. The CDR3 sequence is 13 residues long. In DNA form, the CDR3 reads TGCAGTGCCGGGGACACCGCCAGGGACATTCAGTACTTC. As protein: CSAGDTARDIQYF.

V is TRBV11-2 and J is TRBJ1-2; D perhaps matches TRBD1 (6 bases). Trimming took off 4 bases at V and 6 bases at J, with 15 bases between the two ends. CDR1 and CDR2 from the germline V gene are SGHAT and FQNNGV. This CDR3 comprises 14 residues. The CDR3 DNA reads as TGTGCCAGCAGCTCCCAGCAGGGGCTAAATGGCTACACCTTC. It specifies CASSSQQGLNGYTF.

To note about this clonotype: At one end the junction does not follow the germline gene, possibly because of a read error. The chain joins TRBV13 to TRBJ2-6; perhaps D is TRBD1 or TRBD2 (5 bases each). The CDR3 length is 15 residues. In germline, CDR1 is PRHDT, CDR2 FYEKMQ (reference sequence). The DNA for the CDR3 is TGTGCCAGCATCCGGCGCGGGCCTGGGGCCAACGGCCTGACTTTC. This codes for CASIRRGPGANGLTF.

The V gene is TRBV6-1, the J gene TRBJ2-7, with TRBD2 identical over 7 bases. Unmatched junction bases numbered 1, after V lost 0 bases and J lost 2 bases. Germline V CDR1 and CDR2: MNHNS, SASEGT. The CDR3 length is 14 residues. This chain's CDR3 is CASSEAGGAYEQYF. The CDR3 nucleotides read TGTGCCAGCAGTGAAGCGGGAGGGGCCTACGAGCAGTACTTC.

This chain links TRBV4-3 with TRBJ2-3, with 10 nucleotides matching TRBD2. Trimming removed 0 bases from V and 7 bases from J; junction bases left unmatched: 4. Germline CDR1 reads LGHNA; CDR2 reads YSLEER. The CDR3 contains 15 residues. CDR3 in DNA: TGCGCCAGCAGCCAAGAAGCGGGAGGGCCTCATACGCAGTATTTT. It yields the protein CASSQEAGGPHTQYF.

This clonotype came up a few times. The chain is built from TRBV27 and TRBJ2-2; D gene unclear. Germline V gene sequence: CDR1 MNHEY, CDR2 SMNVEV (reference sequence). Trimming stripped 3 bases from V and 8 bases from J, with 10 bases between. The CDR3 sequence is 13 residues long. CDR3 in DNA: TGTGCCAGCAGTTTCTCCCGTGGGGGGGAGCTGTTTTTT. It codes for CASSFSRGGELFF.

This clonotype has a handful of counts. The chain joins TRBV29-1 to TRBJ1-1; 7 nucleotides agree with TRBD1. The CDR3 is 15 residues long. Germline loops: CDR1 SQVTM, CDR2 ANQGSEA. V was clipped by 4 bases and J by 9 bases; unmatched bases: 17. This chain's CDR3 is CSVGSGDSTQSKAFF. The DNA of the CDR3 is TGCAGCGTTGGATCTGGGGACAGTACCCAAAGCAAAGCTTTCTTT.

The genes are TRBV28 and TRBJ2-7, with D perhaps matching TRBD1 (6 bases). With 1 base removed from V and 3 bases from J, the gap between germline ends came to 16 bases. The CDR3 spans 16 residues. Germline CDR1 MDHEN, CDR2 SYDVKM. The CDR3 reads CASSLYGRGGSYEQYV. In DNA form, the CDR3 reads TGTGCCAGCAGTTTATATGGCAGGGGCGGAAGCTACGAGCAGTACGTC.

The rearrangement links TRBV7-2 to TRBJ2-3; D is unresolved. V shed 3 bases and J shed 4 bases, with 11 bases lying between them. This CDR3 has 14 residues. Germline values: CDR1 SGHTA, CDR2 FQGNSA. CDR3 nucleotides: TGTGCCAGCAGCTTCCCCGGTAGCCCAGATACGCAGTATTTT. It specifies CASSFPGSPDTQYF. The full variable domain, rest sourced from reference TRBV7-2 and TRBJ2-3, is GAGVSQSPSNKVTEKGKDVELRCDPISGHTALYWYRQSLGQGLEFLIYFQGNSAPDKSGLPSDRFSAERTGGSVSTLTIQRTQQEDSAVYLCASSFPGSPDTQYFGPGTRLTVL.

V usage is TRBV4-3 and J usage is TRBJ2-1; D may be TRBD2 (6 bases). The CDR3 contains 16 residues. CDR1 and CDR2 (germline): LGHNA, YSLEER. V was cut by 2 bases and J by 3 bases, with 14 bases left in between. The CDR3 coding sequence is TGCGCCAGCAGCCAATCGACGGGAGAAATCTACAATGAGCAGTTCTTC. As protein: CASSQSTGEIYNEQFF.

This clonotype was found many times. The CDR3 is CSVEQGTYGYTF. The CDR3 DNA follows: TGCAGCGTTGAACAGGGGACCTATGGCTACACCTTC. This chain connects TRBV29-1 to TRBJ1-2; D may be TRBD1 (6 bases). In germline, CDR1 is SQVTM, CDR2 ANQGSEA. The CDR3 loop spans 12 amino acids. V gave up 2 bases and J gave up 4 bases, with 8 bases separating them.

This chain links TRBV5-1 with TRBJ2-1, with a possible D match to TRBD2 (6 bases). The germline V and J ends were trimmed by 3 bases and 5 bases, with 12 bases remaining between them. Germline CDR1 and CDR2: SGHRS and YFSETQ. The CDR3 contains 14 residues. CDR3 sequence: CASSSGTADNEQFF. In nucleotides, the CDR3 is TGCGCCAGCAGCTCCGGGACTGCGGACAATGAGCAGTTCTTC. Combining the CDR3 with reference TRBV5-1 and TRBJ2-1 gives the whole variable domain KAGVTQTPRYLIKTRGQQVTLSCSPISGHRSVSWYQQTPGQGLQFLFEYFSETQRNKGNFPGRFSGRQFSNSRSEMNVSTLELGDSALYLCASSSGTADNEQFFGPGTRLTVL.

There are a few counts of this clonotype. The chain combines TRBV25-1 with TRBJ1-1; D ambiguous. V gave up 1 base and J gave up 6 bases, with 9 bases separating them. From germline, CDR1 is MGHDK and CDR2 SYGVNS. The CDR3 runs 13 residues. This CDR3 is CASSESWTAEAFF. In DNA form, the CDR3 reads TGTGCCAGCAGTGAATCTTGGACCGCTGAAGCTTTCTTT.

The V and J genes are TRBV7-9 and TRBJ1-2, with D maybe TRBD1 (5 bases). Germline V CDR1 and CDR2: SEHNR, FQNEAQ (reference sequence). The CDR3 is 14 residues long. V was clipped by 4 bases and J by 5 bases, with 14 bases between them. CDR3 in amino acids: CASSYETSGYGYTF. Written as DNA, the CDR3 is TGTGCCAGCAGCTACGAGACCTCAGGGTATGGCTACACCTTC. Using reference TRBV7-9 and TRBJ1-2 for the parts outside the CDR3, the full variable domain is DTGVSQNPRHKITKRGQNVTFRCDPISEHNRLYWYRQTLGQGPEFLTYFQNEAQLEKSRLLSDRFSAERPKGSFSTLEIQRTEQGDSAMYLCASSYETSGYGYTFGSGTRLTVV.

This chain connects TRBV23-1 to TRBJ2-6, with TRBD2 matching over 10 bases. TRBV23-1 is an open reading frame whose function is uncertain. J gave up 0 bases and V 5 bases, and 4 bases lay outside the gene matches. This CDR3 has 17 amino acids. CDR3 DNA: TGCGCCAGCAGTTCTCTAGCGGGAGCCTCTGGGGCCAACGTCCTGACTTTC. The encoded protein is CASSSLAGASGANVLTF.

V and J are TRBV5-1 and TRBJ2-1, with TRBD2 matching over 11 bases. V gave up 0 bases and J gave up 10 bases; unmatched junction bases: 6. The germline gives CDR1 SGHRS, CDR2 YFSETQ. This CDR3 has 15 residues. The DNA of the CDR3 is TGCGCCAGCAGCTTGGTAACTAGCGGGAGTGGCGAGCAGTTCTTC. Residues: CASSLVTSGSGEQFF.

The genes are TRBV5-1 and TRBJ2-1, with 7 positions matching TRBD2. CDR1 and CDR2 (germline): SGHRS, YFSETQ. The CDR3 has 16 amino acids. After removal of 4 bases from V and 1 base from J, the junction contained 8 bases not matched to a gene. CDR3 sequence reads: CASSAPGGSSYNEQFF. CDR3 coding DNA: TGCGCCAGCAGCGCCCCTGGCGGGAGTTCCTACAATGAGCAGTTCTTC.

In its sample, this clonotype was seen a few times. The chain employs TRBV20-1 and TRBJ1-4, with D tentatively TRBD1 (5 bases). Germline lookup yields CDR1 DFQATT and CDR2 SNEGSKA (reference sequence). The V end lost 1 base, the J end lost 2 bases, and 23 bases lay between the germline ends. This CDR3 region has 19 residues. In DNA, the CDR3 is TGCAGTGCTAGAGTCCTACCCTTATCGGGACGCGTGACTAATGAAAAACTGTTTTTT. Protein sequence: CSARVLPLSGRVTNEKLFF.

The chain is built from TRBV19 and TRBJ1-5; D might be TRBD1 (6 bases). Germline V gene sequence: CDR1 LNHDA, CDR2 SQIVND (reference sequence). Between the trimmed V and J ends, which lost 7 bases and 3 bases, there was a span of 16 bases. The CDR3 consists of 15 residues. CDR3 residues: CASNTLGGDNQPQHF. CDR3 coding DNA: TGTGCCAGTAATACACTAGGGGGGGACAATCAGCCCCAGCATTTT.

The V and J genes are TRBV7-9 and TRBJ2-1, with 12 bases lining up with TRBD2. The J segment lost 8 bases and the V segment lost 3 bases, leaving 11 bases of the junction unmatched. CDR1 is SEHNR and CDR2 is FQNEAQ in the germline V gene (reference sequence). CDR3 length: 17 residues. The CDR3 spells CASSFLAGGPVFDEQFF. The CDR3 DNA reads TGTGCCAGCAGCTTCCTAGCGGGAGGGCCCGTATTCGATGAGCAGTTCTTC.

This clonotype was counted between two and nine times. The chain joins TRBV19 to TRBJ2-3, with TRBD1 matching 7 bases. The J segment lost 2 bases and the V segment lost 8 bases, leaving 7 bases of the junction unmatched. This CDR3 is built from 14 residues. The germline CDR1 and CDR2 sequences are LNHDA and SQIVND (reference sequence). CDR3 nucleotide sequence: TGTGCCAGTCTCTCGGGACAGAACACAGATACGCAGTATTTT. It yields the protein CASLSGQNTDTQYF.

The CDR3 nucleotides read TGTGCCAGCAGCGGGGACTTTCAAGAGACCCAGTACTTC. Protein product: CASSGDFQETQYF. The V and J genes are TRBV7-2 and TRBJ2-5; D is perhaps TRBD2 (6 bases). This CDR3 is built from 13 residues. CDR1 and CDR2 (germline): SGHTA, FQGNSA. V shed 5 bases and J shed 2 bases, with 9 bases lying between them. Full variable domain (remainder filled in from reference TRBV7-2 and TRBJ2-5): GAGVSQSPSNKVTEKGKDVELRCDPISGHTALYWYRQSLGQGLEFLIYFQGNSAPDKSGLPSDRFSAERTGGSVSTLTIQRTQQEDSAVYLCASSGDFQETQYFGPGTRLLVL.

The CDR3 here is CASRAQAESYEQYV. In DNA form, the CDR3 reads TGTGCCAGCAGAGCCCAAGCGGAGAGCTACGAGCAGTACGTC. This rearrangement joins TRBV6-1 to TRBJ2-7; D perhaps matches TRBD2 (5 bases). The V end was cut by 6 bases, the J end by 3 bases, with 15 bases between. CDR3 length equals 14 residues. Looked up from germline, CDR1 is MNHNS and CDR2 is SASEGT.

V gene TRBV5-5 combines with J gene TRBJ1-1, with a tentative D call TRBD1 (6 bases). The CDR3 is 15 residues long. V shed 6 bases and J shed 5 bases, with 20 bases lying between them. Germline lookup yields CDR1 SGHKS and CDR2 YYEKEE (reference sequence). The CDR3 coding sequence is TGTGCCAGCAACCTTGGGGGGCAGGGTGGGACTGAAGCTTTCTTT. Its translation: CASNLGGQGGTEAFF.